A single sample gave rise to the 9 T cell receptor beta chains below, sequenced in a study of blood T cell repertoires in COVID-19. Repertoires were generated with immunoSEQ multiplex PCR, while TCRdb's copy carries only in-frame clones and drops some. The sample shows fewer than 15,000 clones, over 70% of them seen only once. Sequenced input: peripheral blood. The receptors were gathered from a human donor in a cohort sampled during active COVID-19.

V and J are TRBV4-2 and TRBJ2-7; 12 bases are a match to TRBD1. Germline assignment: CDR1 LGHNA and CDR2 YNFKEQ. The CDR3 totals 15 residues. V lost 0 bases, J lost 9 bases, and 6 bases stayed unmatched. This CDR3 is CASSQDPGQGAGQYF. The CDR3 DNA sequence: TGTGCCAGCAGCCAAGACCCGGGACAGGGGGCCGGGCAGTACTTC.

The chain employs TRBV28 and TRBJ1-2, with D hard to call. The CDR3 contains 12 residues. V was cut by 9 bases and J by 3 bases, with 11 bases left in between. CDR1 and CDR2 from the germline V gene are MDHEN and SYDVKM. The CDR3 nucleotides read TGTGCCAGTTCGGTACAGTACTATGGCTACACCTTC. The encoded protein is CASSVQYYGYTF.

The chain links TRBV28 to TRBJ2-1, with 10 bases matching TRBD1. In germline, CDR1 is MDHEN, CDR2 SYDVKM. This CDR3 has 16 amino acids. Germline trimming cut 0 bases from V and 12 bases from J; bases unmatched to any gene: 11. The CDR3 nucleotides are TGTGCCAGCAGTTTATGGTCGGGACAGGGGAGATACGGGCAGTTCTTC. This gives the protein CASSLWSGQGRYGQFF.

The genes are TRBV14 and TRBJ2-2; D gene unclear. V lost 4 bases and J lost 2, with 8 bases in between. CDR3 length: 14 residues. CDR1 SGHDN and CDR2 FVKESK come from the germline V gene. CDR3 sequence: CASSPHTNTGELFF. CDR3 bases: TGTGCCAGCAGCCCACATACAAACACCGGGGAGCTGTTTTTT.

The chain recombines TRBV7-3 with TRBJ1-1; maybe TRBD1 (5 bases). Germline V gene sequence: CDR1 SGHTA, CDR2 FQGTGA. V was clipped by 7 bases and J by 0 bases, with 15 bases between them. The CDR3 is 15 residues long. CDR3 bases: TGTGCCAGCAACCCGCTGACAGTTCTGAACACTGAAGCTTTCTTT. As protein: CASNPLTVLNTEAFF.

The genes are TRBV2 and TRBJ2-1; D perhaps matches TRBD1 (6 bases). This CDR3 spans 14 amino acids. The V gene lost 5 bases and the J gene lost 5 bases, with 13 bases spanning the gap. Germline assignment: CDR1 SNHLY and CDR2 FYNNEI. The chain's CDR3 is CASSPRTANNEQFF. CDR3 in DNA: TGTGCCAGCAGTCCAAGGACAGCTAACAATGAGCAGTTCTTC.

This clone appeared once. The CDR3 nucleotides read TGTGCCTGGAGTGCCCGGGACAGGGGTTCACCCTCTGGAAACACCATATATTTT. This codes for CAWSARDRGSPSGNTIYF. This chain connects TRBV30 to TRBJ1-3; TRBD1 agrees at 10 bases. CDR3 length equals 18 residues. V was clipped by 1 base and J by 0 bases; unmatched bases: 9. The germline gives CDR1 GTSNPN, CDR2 SVGIG (reference sequence).

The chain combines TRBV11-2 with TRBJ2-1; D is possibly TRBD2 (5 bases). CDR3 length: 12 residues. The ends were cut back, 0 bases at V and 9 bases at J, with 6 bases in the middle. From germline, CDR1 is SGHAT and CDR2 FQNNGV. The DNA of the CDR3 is TGTGCCAGCAGCTTAGATGGAGGTGAGCAGTTCTTC. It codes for CASSLDGGEQFF.

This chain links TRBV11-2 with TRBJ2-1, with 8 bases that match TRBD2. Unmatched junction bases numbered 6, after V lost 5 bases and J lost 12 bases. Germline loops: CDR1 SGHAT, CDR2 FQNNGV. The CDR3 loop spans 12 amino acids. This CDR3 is CASSLAGPWQFF. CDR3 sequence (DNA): TGTGCCAGCAGCCTAGCGGGTCCTTGGCAGTTCTTC.